Listed below are T cell receptor beta chains from one sample, sequenced in a study of T cell responses to AZD1222 COVID-19 vaccine. Here immunoSEQ multiplex PCR was the method, and the copy in TCRdb shows in-frame clones only, minus some. The repertoire holds just over 150,000 clones, with 85% to 95% as singletons. The sample consisted of peripheral blood, taken 28 days after the second AZD1222 dose. All receptors come from an adult who received the AZD1222 COVID-19 vaccine. Each CDR3 is given with its conserved first and last residue. Each record gives: V gene, D gene, clone size, J gene, CDR3 DNA, CDR3 protein. The D gene is left open where the match is weak. Clone size is given for some rows only: seen once, a few or many times, or a class if the clone is expanded.

TRBV6-1	.	.	TRBJ1-3	TGTGCCAGCAGTGAAAGGGCACTTAGCTCTGGAAACACCATATATTTT	CASSERALSSGNTIYF
TRBV11-1	.	.	TRBJ1-1	TGTGCCAGCAAGGAGAACACTGAAGCTTTCTTT	CASKENTEAFF
TRBV7-2	.	.	TRBJ2-3	TGTGCCAGCCAAAAGGGCGCTAAGGTAGATACGCAGTATTTT	CASQKGAKVDTQYF
TRBV27	.	.	TRBJ2-7	TGTGCCAGCAGCTCAGGGACGGGTGGGAGTTACGAGCAGTACTTC	CASSSGTGGSYEQYF
TRBV11-2	TRBD2	once	TRBJ2-1	TGTGCCAGCAGCTCCGGGCTAGCGGGTACTGATGAGCAGTTCTTC	CASSSGLAGTDEQFF
TRBV2	TRBD1	.	TRBJ1-4	TGTGCCAGCTGGTCCCGGGACAGAGCAACTAATGAAAAACTGTTTTTT	CASWSRDRATNEKLFF
TRBV27	.	.	TRBJ1-6	TGTGCCAGCAGTTTTGACAGGCCAAATTCACCCCTCCACTTT	CASSFDRPNSPLHF
TRBV5-5	TRBD1	.	TRBJ1-1	TGTGCCAGCAGCCTGATGGGACAGGGGAACACTGAAGCTTTCTTT	CASSLMGQGNTEAFF
TRBV3-1/TRBV3-2	TRBD2	.	TRBJ2-5	TGTGCCAGCAGCCAAGCGCGGGGGAAAGAGACCCAGTACTTC	CASSQARGKETQYF
TRBV7-6	TRBD1	.	TRBJ1-2	TGTGCCAGCAGCAGAGACAGGGCATATGGCTACACCTTC	CASSRDRAYGYTF
TRBV30	.	.	TRBJ2-5	TGTGCCTGGAGTGTAAAGTGGAATATCCAAGAGACCCAGTACTTC	CAWSVKWNIQETQYF
TRBV7-8	.	.	TRBJ2-7	TGTGCCAGCAGACCAACAGGGACCTACGAGCAGTACTTC	CASRPTGTYEQYF
TRBV19	TRBD2	.	TRBJ2-4	TGTGCCAGTAGTAACGGGGGGGAGGCAAACATTCAGTACTTC	CASSNGGEANIQYF
TRBV7-9	.	.	TRBJ2-7	TGTGCCAGCAGCCCAGGGTCGGCACAGAGGGATAACTACGAGCAGTACTTC	CASSPGSAQRDNYEQYF
TRBV6-6	TRBD1	.	TRBJ1-1	TGTGCCAGCAGCAAGGACAGGCCTGAAGCTTTCTTT	CASSKDRPEAFF
TRBV5-1	.	.	TRBJ2-3	TGCGCCAGCAGCTTGCGGCTAGGAGTCCCAGATACGCAGTATTTT	CASSLRLGVPDTQYF
TRBV28	.	.	TRBJ2-7	TGTGCCAGCAATGAGGGGACCTACGAGCAGTACTTC	CASNEGTYEQYF
TRBV5-8	.	.	TRBJ1-6	TGTGCCAGCAGCTTTCAGGGTTACTATAATTCACCCCTCCACTTT	CASSFQGYYNSPLHF
TRBV5-6	.	.	TRBJ2-5	TGTGCCAGCAGCTTGGGGCAGGGTAGAGAGACCCAGTACTTC	CASSLGQGRETQYF
TRBV3-1/TRBV3-2	.	.	TRBJ1-1	TGTGCCAGCACCCCGGGGGCGGGGAACACTGAAGCTTTCTTT	CASTPGAGNTEAFF
TRBV3-1/TRBV3-2	.	.	TRBJ2-2	TGTGCCAGCAGCCAAACACGTATCCGGGCCGGGGAGCTGTTTTTT	CASSQTRIRAGELFF
TRBV6-5	.	.	TRBJ2-2	TGTGCCAGCAGCCGCATTGGGACACCCACCGGGGAGCTGTTTTTT	CASSRIGTPTGELFF
TRBV7-8	TRBD2	.	TRBJ2-1	TGTGCCAGCAGCCTAAAGGCCGGGACTAGCGGAGTCAATGAGCAGTTCTTC	CASSLKAGTSGVNEQFF